The 20 T cell receptor beta chains reported below all come from one sample, sequenced in a study of a mutant IDH1 vaccine in newly diagnosed glioma. The time point was: baseline, week 1 (first vaccination visit). Treatment denoted: pre-vaccination baseline after standard-of-care therapy. Assay used: immunoSEQ multiplex PCR; TCRdb lists only in-frame clones, some missing. The table lists under 80,000 clones, approximately 86% of them singletons, with 2.9% in the top ten. Here the sequenced sample was PBMCs, taken from a glioma patient treated with radiotherapy, temozolomide or both. These TCRs come from a man aged 25-40 years with glioma.

This chain connects TRBV13 to TRBJ1-6; TRBD1 aligns across 9 bases. Germline CDR1 is PRHDT and CDR2 is FYEKMQ (reference sequence). Losses at the gene ends were 4 bases for V and 11 bases for J; bases not matched to a gene: 6. The CDR3 length is 14 residues. DNA of the CDR3: TGTGCCAGCAGCTGGGGGACAGGGAAAGCACCCCTCCACTTT. It encodes CASSWGTGKAPLHF.

The V and J genes are TRBV9 and TRBJ2-2; 10 bases match TRBD1. The CDR3 runs to 16 residues. The V gene's germline CDR1 is SGDLS and CDR2 YYNGEE. With V trimmed by 7 bases and J by 1 base, 7 bases remained unmatched. The CDR3 sequence is CASSGTGVVNTGELFF. The DNA of the CDR3 is TGTGCCAGCTCCGGGACAGGGGTCGTGAACACCGGGGAGCTGTTTTTT.

The chain has TRBV10-2 and TRBJ2-1; D is possibly TRBD1 (7 bases). Germline lookup yields CDR1 WSHSY and CDR2 SAAADI. The CDR3 is made up of 13 amino acids. V dropped 6 bases and J dropped 7 bases, with 13 bases sitting between them. CDR3 DNA: TGCGCCAGCAGCCCGACAGGGAGGAATGAGCAGTTCTTC. Translated, it gives CASSPTGRNEQFF.

The V call is TRBV6-1, the J call TRBJ1-5; no clear D. V lost 8 bases and J lost 4, with 18 bases in between. Germline V lookup: CDR1 MNHNS, CDR2 SASEGT. CDR3 length: 15 residues. The CDR3 nucleotides read TGTGCCAGCGATTTACTGGGGTTGAGAAATCAGCCCCAGCATTTT. Translation: CASDLLGLRNQPQHF.

The chain has TRBV5-1 and TRBJ1-2; no clear D gene. With 4 bases removed from V and 4 bases from J, the gap between germline ends came to 23 bases. This CDR3 spans 17 amino acids. Germline assignment: CDR1 SGHRS and CDR2 YFSETQ. CDR3 sequence: CASSGTPGGPEGYGYTF. CDR3 coding DNA: TGCGCCAGCAGCGGCACCCCCGGCGGCCCTGAGGGCTATGGCTACACCTTC. The variable domain in full, with the rest retrieved from reference TRBV5-1 and TRBJ1-2, is KAGVTQTPRYLIKTRGQQVTLSCSPISGHRSVSWYQQTPGQGLQFLFEYFSETQRNKGNFPGRFSGRQFSNSRSEMNVSTLELGDSALYLCASSGTPGGPEGYGYTFGSGTRLTVV.

The CDR3 coding sequence is TGCGCCAGCAGCCCGGACAGCCCCAACACCGGGGAGCTGTTTTTT. Translating gives CASSPDSPNTGELFF. The J gene is TRBJ2-2, the V gene TRBV5-1, with a tentative D call TRBD1 (6 bases). V lost 4 bases, J lost 2 bases, and 12 bases lay in between. Germline V gene lookup returns CDR1 SGHRS and CDR2 YFSETQ. CDR3 length equals 15 residues.

This chain uses TRBV6-1 with TRBJ2-5; tentatively, D is TRBD2 (5 bases). CDR1 is MNHNS and CDR2 is SASEGT in the germline V gene. CDR3 size: 15 residues. V lost 1 base and J 7 bases, leaving 16 bases between the germline ends. The CDR3 sequence is CASSEDSGPGGTQYF. As DNA, the CDR3 is TGTGCCAGCAGTGAAGATTCCGGACCTGGAGGGACCCAGTACTTC.

In its sample, this clone was seen once. The gene calls are TRBV25-1 and TRBJ1-2; D is perhaps TRBD1 (5 bases). V was trimmed by 6 bases and J by 6 bases, leaving 20 bases between them. The CDR3 has 15 amino acids. CDR1 is MGHDK and CDR2 is SYGVNS in the germline V gene. The CDR3 here is CASRDERGREDGYTF. CDR3 nucleotides: TGTGCCAGCAGGGACGAGAGGGGTAGGGAAGATGGCTACACCTTC.

The rearrangement joins TRBV7-2 to TRBJ1-1, with D unresolved. CDR3 length: 15 amino acids. V lost 1 base to trimming and J lost 0 bases, with 9 bases between them. Germline lookup yields CDR1 SGHTA and CDR2 FQGNSA. The DNA for the CDR3 is TGTGCCAGCAGCTTAGTTAGGGCGATGAACACTGAAGCTTTCTTT. Translating it yields CASSLVRAMNTEAFF.

The chain joins TRBV13 to TRBJ2-5, with 10 bases identical to TRBD1. The CDR3 length is 15 residues. CDR1 and CDR2 (germline): PRHDT, FYEKMQ (reference sequence). V lost 5 bases to trimming and J lost 5 bases; unmatched junction nucleotides: 8. In DNA, the CDR3 is TGTGCCAGCAGCAAAAGACAGGGGGCAGGGGAGACCCAGTACTTC. Translated, it gives CASSKRQGAGETQYF.

In the case of this clone: The same CDR3 arises from other DNA sequences in this sample as well. The chain joins TRBV11-2 to TRBJ1-5; D gene unclear. This CDR3 region has 13 residues. V gave up 0 bases and J gave up 7 bases, with 7 bases separating them. CDR1 and CDR2 from the germline V gene are SGHAT and FQNNGV. CDR3 sequence: CASSLDRGQPQHF. The CDR3 DNA follows: TGTGCCAGCAGCTTAGATCGCGGGCAGCCCCAGCATTTT.

The CDR3 spells CASSRRFSTNEKLFF. The DNA of the CDR3 is TGTGCCAGCTCCAGGAGGTTCTCAACTAATGAAAAACTGTTTTTT. V is TRBV7-8 and J is TRBJ1-4; D call uncertain. CDR1 and CDR2 from the germline V gene are SGHVS and FQNEAQ. This CDR3 has 15 amino acids. V lost 8 bases and J 0 bases, leaving 13 bases between the germline ends.

The chain links TRBV5-1 to TRBJ2-3; D call uncertain. The ends were cut back, 0 bases at V and 1 base at J, with 9 bases in the middle. From germline, CDR1 is SGHRS and CDR2 YFSETQ. The CDR3 has 15 amino acids. CDR3 protein: CASSLGWEGTDTQYF. The CDR3 coding sequence is TGCGCCAGCAGCTTGGGATGGGAAGGCACAGATACGCAGTATTTT.

The chain links TRBV5-4 to TRBJ2-7; TRBD2 matches at 8 bases. V shed 9 bases and J 6 bases; nucleotides not matched to a gene: 8. Germline CDR1 and CDR2: SGHNT and YYREEE (reference sequence). The CDR3 runs to 12 residues. The CDR3 DNA reads TGTGCCACCACCTCACGGGGGGGCGAGCAGTACTTC. Translation: CATTSRGGEQYF.

The chain recombines TRBV5-5 with TRBJ1-3; TRBD1 might be the D (6 bases). The ends were cut back, 5 bases at V and 2 bases at J, with 11 bases in the middle. CDR3 length equals 14 residues. Looked up from germline, CDR1 is SGHKS and CDR2 is YYEKEE (reference sequence). CDR3 nucleotide sequence: TGTGCCAGCAGTCTGGGGGGGCCTGGAAACACCATATATTTT. Amino acids: CASSLGGPGNTIYF.

The rearrangement links TRBV2 to TRBJ1-4; D is perhaps TRBD1 (5 bases). Germline V gene lookup returns CDR1 SNHLY and CDR2 FYNNEI. The CDR3 contains 13 residues. V dropped 8 bases and J dropped 8 bases, with 15 bases sitting between them. As DNA, the CDR3 is TGTGCCAGCCGACCCAGGGAGAGGGAAAAACTGTTTTTT. This encodes CASRPREREKLFF.

The chain employs TRBV10-2 and TRBJ1-6; D possibly corresponds to TRBD1 (5 bases). Germline V gene sequence: CDR1 WSHSY, CDR2 SAAADI. Trimming removed 7 bases from V and 4 bases from J, with 8 bases in between. The CDR3 sequence is 13 residues long. CDR3 nucleotides: TGCGCCAGCACCCCAGGGTATAATTCACCCCTCCACTTT. Amino acid sequence: CASTPGYNSPLHF.

The rearrangement links TRBV30 to TRBJ1-4; D remains unclear. Germline V gives CDR1 GTSNPN, CDR2 SVGIG (reference sequence). Trimming removed 2 bases at V and 8 bases at J, with 9 bases between. CDR3 length: 12 amino acids. The CDR3 DNA is TGTGCCTGGAGTCCCAAGTTGGAAAAACTGTTTTTT. Translating it yields CAWSPKLEKLFF. The full variable domain, rest sourced from reference TRBV30 and TRBJ1-4, is SQTIHQWPATLVQPVGSPLSLECTVEGTSNPNLYWYRQAAGRGLQLLFYSVGIGQISSEVPQNLSASRPQDRQFILSSKKLLLSDSGFYLCAWSPKLEKLFFGSGTQLSVL.

This chain uses TRBV5-4 with TRBJ1-1; D is undetermined. The CDR3 consists of 14 residues. From germline, CDR1 is SGHNT and CDR2 YYREEE (reference sequence). Trimming took 2 bases from V and 1 from J, leaving 9 bases between them. Here the CDR3 reads CASSFRAENTEAFF. In nucleotides, the CDR3 is TGTGCCAGCAGCTTTAGGGCAGAGAACACTGAAGCTTTCTTT.

The chain combines TRBV6-5 with TRBJ1-2; possibly TRBD1 for D (6 bases). From germline, CDR1 is MNHEY and CDR2 SVGAGI. This CDR3 region has 15 residues. V was cut by 3 bases and J by 8 bases, with 19 bases left in between. CDR3 region: CASSYSMGGSLGYTF. The CDR3 coding sequence is TGTGCCAGCAGTTATTCAATGGGGGGCAGTTTAGGCTACACCTTC.